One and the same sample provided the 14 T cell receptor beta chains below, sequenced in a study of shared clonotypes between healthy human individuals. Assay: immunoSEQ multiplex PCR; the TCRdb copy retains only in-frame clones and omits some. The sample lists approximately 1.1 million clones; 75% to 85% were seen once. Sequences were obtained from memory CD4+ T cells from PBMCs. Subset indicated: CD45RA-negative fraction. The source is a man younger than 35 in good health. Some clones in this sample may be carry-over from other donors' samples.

The DNA of the CDR3 is TGTGCCAGCCAGACAGCAGACTTCCATGGCTACACCTTC. It codes for CASQTADFHGYTF. The rearrangement uses TRBV28 and TRBJ1-2; maybe TRBD1 (5 bases). V lost 8 bases and J lost 6, with 16 bases in between. Germline CDR1 reads MDHEN; CDR2 reads SYDVKM. This CDR3 has 13 residues.

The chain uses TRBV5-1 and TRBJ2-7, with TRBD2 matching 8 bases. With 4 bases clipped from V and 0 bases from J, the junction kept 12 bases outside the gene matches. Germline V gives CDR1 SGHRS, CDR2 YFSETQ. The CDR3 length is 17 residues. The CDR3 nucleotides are TGCGCCAGCAGCCCCGGCGGGGTTAGCGGGGCCTCCTACGAGCAGTACTTC. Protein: CASSPGGVSGASYEQYF.

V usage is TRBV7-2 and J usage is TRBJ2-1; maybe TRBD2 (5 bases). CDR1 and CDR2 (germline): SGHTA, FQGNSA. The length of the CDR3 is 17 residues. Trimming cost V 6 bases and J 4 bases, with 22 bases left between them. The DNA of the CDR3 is TGTGCCAGCAGACGGCGGGTCGACACACTGGGGTACAATGAGCAGTTCTTC. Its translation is CASRRRVDTLGYNEQFF. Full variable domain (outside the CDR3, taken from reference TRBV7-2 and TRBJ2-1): GAGVSQSPSNKVTEKGKDVELRCDPISGHTALYWYRQSLGQGLEFLIYFQGNSAPDKSGLPSDRFSAERTGGSVSTLTIQRTQQEDSAVYLCASRRRVDTLGYNEQFFGPGTRLTVL.

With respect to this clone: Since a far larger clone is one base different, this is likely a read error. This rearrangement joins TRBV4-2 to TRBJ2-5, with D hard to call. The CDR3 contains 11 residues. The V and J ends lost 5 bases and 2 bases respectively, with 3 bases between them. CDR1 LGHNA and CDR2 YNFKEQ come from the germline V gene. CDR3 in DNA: TGTGCCAGCAGCAAACAAGAGACCCAGTACTTC. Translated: CASSKQETQYF.

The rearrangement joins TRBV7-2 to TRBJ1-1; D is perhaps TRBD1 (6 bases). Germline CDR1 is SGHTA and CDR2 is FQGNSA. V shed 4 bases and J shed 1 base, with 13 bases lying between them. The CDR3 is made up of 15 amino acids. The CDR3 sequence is CASSYLGGANTEAFF. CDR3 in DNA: TGTGCCAGCAGCTACCTTGGGGGGGCGAACACTGAAGCTTTCTTT.

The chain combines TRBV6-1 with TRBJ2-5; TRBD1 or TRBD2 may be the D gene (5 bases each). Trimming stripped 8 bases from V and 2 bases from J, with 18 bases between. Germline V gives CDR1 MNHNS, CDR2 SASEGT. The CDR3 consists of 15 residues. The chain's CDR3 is CASQTNGAVQETQYF. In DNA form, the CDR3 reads TGTGCCAGCCAAACGAACGGGGCTGTACAAGAGACCCAGTACTTC.

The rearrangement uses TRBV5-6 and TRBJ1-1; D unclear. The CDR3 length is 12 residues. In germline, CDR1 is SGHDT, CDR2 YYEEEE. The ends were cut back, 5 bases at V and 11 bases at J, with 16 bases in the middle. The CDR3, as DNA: TGTGCCAGCAGTCAGCTCCGGGAGCGGGCTTTCTTT. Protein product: CASSQLRERAFF.

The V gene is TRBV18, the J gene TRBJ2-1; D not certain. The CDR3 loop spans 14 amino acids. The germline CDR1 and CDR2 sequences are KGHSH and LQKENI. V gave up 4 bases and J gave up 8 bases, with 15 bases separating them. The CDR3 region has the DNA TGTGCCAGCTCACTCAGATCCGTGACCGATGAGCAGTTCTTC. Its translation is CASSLRSVTDEQFF.

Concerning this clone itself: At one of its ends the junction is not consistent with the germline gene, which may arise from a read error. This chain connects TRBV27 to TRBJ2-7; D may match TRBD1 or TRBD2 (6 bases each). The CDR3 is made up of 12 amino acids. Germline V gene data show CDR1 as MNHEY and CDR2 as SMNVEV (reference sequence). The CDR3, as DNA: TGTGCCAGCAACCTCAGGAGGGACAACCGTTCCTTC. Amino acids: CASNLRRDNRSF.

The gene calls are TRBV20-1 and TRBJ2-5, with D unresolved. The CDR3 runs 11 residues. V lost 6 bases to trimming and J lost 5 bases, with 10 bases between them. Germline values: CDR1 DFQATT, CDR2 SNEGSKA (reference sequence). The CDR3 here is CSATRLETQYF. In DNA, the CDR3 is TGCAGTGCCACCCGGCTCGAGACCCAGTACTTC.

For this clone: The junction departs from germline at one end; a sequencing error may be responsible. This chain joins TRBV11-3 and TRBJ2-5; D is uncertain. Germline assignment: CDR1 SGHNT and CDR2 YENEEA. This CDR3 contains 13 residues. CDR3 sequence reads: CASSLESRSTQYF. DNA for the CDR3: TGTGCCAGCAGCCTAGAGTCACGTAGTACCCAGTACTTC.

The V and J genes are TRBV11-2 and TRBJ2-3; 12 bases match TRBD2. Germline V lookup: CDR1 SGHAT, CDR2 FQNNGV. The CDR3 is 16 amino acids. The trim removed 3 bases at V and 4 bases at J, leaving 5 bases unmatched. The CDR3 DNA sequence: TGTGCCAGCAGCTTCCTAGCGGGAGGGCGTGCAGATACGCAGTATTTT. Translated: CASSFLAGGRADTQYF.

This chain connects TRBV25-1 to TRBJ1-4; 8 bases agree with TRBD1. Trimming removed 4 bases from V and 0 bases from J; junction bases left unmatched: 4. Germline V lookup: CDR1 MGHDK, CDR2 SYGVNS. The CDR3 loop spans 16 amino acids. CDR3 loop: CASSGGQAATNEKLFF. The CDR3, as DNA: TGTGCCAGCAGTGGGGGACAGGCGGCAACTAATGAAAAACTGTTTTTT.

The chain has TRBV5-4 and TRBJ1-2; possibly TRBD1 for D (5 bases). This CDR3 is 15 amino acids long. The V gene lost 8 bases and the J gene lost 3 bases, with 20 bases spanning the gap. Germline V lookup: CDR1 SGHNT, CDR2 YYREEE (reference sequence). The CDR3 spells CASRRVGGGDYGYTF. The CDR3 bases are TGTGCCAGTAGAAGGGTCGGGGGGGGAGACTATGGCTACACCTTC.